This T cell receptor beta chain derives from a study of blood T cells in healthy people across ages. Looking at the study overall: About one barcoded beta molecule per two T cells came from capture by template switching.

CDR1 and CDR2 from the germline V gene are MDHEN and SYDVKM. This CDR3 contains 12 residues. Whole-study findings and limits: No one knew whether donors had CMV, which possibly confounded expanded clonotype changes.

Using a J-beta primer mix together with a sample-barcoded 5' primer, a second PCR was run for about 6 to 11 cycles. The yield of each sample was at least 2.5 million CDR3-containing paired-end reads. One entry per CDR3 protein, called by TCRdb with MiXCR from the 5' RACE reads. The repertoire holds 800,000 to 900,000 distinct CDR3 sequences, with 60% to 80% as singletons. Comment on this clonotype: Its target is unknown.

This chain joins TRBV28 and TRBJ2-4; D is uncertain. Matching the DNA end better, TRBJ2-7 makes the J call doubtful. The TCR comes from a young man in good health. Material for sequencing was blood. The CDR3 loop reads CASTGSPYEQYF. The CDR3 nucleotides are TGTGCCAGCACAGGCTCCCCCTACGAGCAGTACTTC.